A selection of T cell receptor beta chains follows, all from one sample in a study of siplizumab effects on memory and regulatory T cells. Assay: immunoSEQ multiplex PCR; the TCRdb copy retains only in-frame clones and omits some. There are about 100,000 clones in the sample; around 92% occur only once, and 0.55% to 0.85% lies in the top ten. The sample was Tregs sorted from blood. The receptors shown here come from a human donor in good health. CDR3s include the opening cysteine and the closing phenylalanine or tryptophan. The D gene is left open where the match is weak. Size is omitted from some rows. Given values are once, few, many or a class for expanded clones.

clone_size,v_call,j_call,d_call,cdr3_nt,cdr3_aa
once,TRBV4-1,TRBJ2-3,TRBD2,TGCGCCAGCAGCCAAGATGGATCTAGCGGGAAAAATACGCAGTATTTT,CASSQDGSSGKNTQYF
-,TRBV15,TRBJ2-1,TRBD2,TGTGCCACCAGCAGCCCGGGAGCGGGAGGTTATAATGAGCAGTTCTTC,CATSSPGAGGYNEQFF
-,TRBV10-3,TRBJ1-2,TRBD1,TGTGCCACCGCCCCAACAGGGGATAGAATCGGCTACACCTTC,CATAPTGDRIGYTF
-,TRBV10-3,TRBJ2-1,-,TGTGCCATCAGTGAGACGCTTGAAGAGCAGTTCTTC,CAISETLEEQFF
-,TRBV10-3,TRBJ2-2,-,TGTGCCATCAGTGCCGGTGGGAGATCCGAGCTGTTTTTT,CAISAGGRSELFF
-,TRBV11-2,TRBJ1-2,-,TGTGCCAGCAGCTTAGGGAGGAGAGAGACAGTTTCCTATGGCTACACCTTC,CASSLGRRETVSYGYTF
-,TRBV13,TRBJ1-1,-,TGTGCCAGCAGCGTAGTCGGGGTACGAGCTTTCTTT,CASSVVGVRAFF
-,TRBV7-9,TRBJ1-1,-,TGTGCCAGCAGCTTTTTCGCAGGGTTTGGGTTAGCTTTCTTT,CASSFFAGFGLAFF
-,TRBV18,TRBJ2-3,-,TGTGCCAGCTCACTCAACATAATCGGACGGATGTCTCTCACAGATACGCAGTATTTT,CASSLNIIGRMSLTDTQYF
-,TRBV7-9,TRBJ2-1,-,TGTGCCAGCAGCTTGGGAATTGCGAGCTCCTACAATGAGCAGTTCTTC,CASSLGIASSYNEQFF
-,TRBV28,TRBJ1-3,-,TGTGCCAGCAGTCCGGGGCCCCCTGGAAACACCATATATTTT,CASSPGPPGNTIYF
-,TRBV11-2,TRBJ2-6,-,TGTGCCAGCAGCCTATGGGGCCCCGGGGCCAACGTCCTGACTTTC,CASSLWGPGANVLTF
once,TRBV7-2,TRBJ2-1,TRBD2,TGTGCCAGCAGCAGTAGCGGGAAATACAATGAGCAGTTCTTC,CASSSSGKYNEQFF
-,TRBV30,TRBJ1-1,-,TGTGCCTGGAGTATAGCCTCTGAAGCTTTCTTT,CAWSIASEAFF
-,TRBV28,TRBJ2-1,-,TGTGCCAGCAGCCCCCCGGAGCGGAACAATGAGCAGTTCTTC,CASSPPERNNEQFF
-,TRBV5-6,TRBJ1-2,-,TGTGCCAGCAGCTTGTACTATCGACAGATCTATGGCTACACCTTC,CASSLYYRQIYGYTF
-,TRBV15,TRBJ1-3,-,TGTGCCACCAGCAGAGCGGGAGGAGCTGGAAACACCATATATTTT,CATSRAGGAGNTIYF
-,TRBV28,TRBJ1-5,-,TGTGCCAGCAGTTTTCTTCCCACCCGGGGCAATCAGCCCCAGCATTTT,CASSFLPTRGNQPQHF
-,TRBV5-4,TRBJ1-3,-,TGTGCCAGCAGCTTTCAACACACAACTGGAAACACCATATATTTT,CASSFQHTTGNTIYF
-,TRBV27,TRBJ1-1,TRBD1,TGTGCCAGCAGTTTAGGGACAGGGAGTACTGAAGCTTTCTTT,CASSLGTGSTEAFF
-,TRBV21-1,TRBJ2-7,-,TGTGCCAGCAGAGCGGGAGGACCCGGCTCCTACGAGCAGTACTTC,CASRAGGPGSYEQYF
-,TRBV7-2,TRBJ2-3,-,TGTGCCAGCAGCTTAGTAGGGGATGAGTGGGATACGCAGTATTTT,CASSLVGDEWDTQYF
-,TRBV2,TRBJ2-7,TRBD1,TGTGCCAGCAGTGGCCGCAGGGGGCGCGGGTACGAGCAGTACTTC,CASSGRRGRGYEQYF
-,TRBV11-2,TRBJ1-1,-,TGTGCCAGCAGCCTAGAATCGACGGGGCTACGCGGAGCTTTCTTT,CASSLESTGLRGAFF
-,TRBV6-5,TRBJ2-7,TRBD1,TGTGCCAGCACCCGGACAGGGAAACAGTACTTC,CASTRTGKQYF
-,TRBV23-1,TRBJ2-2,-,TGCGCCAGCAGTCCGCGCAGGAGGTCTAACACCGGGGAGCTGTTTTTT,CASSPRRRSNTGELFF
-,TRBV4-1,TRBJ2-2,-,TGCGCCAGCAGCCAAGGGAGGGGCGGCGGCGCGAACACCGGGGAGCTGTTTTTT,CASSQGRGGGANTGELFF
-,TRBV4-2,TRBJ2-3,-,TGTGCCAGCAGGGCCTTGGATACGCAGTATTTT,CASRALDTQYF
-,TRBV5-4,TRBJ2-3,TRBD1,TGTGCCAGCAGGAGGGACAGATCCACAGATACGCAGTATTTT,CASRRDRSTDTQYF
-,TRBV19,TRBJ1-1,TRBD1,TGTGCCAGTACCGAGACAGGGCGCACTGAAGCTTTCTTT,CASTETGRTEAFF
-,TRBV27,TRBJ2-7,TRBD1,TGTGCCAGCAGACGGGGACAGGGGATAACCTACGAGCAGTACTTC,CASRRGQGITYEQYF
-,TRBV6-1,TRBJ2-1,TRBD2,TGTGCCAGCTTACCGGGACTAGCGGGAGACAGTGAGCAGTTCTTC,CASLPGLAGDSEQFF
once,TRBV27,TRBJ2-1,-,TGTGCCAGCAGTCCCCGACTAGGGAGTTTGGCCGAGCAGTTCTTC,CASSPRLGSLAEQFF
-,TRBV25-1,TRBJ2-5,TRBD2,TGTGCCAGCAGTGTTCCGGGAGGGGAGACCCAGTACTTC,CASSVPGGETQYF
once,TRBV15,TRBJ2-5,-,TGTGCCACCAGCAGGGGACACACAACGGGGGGGACCCAGTACTTC,CATSRGHTTGGTQYF
-,TRBV30,TRBJ2-3,-,TGTGCCTGGAGGGTCGGGAGCTCAGATACGCAGTATTTT,CAWRVGSSDTQYF
-,TRBV4-1,TRBJ2-1,-,TGCGCCAGCAGCCAAGATCGTTACAACAATGAGCAGTTCTTC,CASSQDRYNNEQFF
-,TRBV7-2,TRBJ2-5,-,TGTGCCAGCAGCCCATGGGACTTTCAAGAGACCCAGTACTTC,CASSPWDFQETQYF
-,TRBV29-1,TRBJ2-1,TRBD2,TGCAGCGTCCGTCGGACTAGCGTCGGGGATGAGCAGTTCTTC,CSVRRTSVGDEQFF
-,TRBV5-1,TRBJ1-1,TRBD1,TGCGCCAGCAGCCTGCTGGGACAGGGGCTGCTCGAAGGGGACTTT,CASSLLGQGLLEGDF
-,TRBV18,TRBJ1-5,-,TGTGCCAGCTCAAGAGGACAGCCTGATAGCAATCAGCCCCAGCATTTT,CASSRGQPDSNQPQHF
-,TRBV5-6,TRBJ1-3,-,TGTGCCAGCAGCTCTCCAGGGAGAAAAGGTGGAAACACCATATATTTT,CASSSPGRKGGNTIYF
-,TRBV19,TRBJ2-5,-,TGTGCCAGCCGGGGGGAGACCCAGTACTTC,CASRGETQYF
few,TRBV6-1,TRBJ2-4,TRBD1,TGTGCCAGCAGTGTGCGGGACAGGGGGTTTGATCAGTACTTC,CASSVRDRGFDQYF
-,TRBV4-2,TRBJ2-2,TRBD2,TGTGCCAGCAGCCAGTTTAGCGGGAGCATCAACACCGGGGAGCTGTTTTTT,CASSQFSGSINTGELFF
-,TRBV6-6,TRBJ2-2,TRBD2,TGTGCCAGCAGAGAACTAGCGGGAGACACCGGGGAGCTGTTTTTT,CASRELAGDTGELFF
-,TRBV6-8,TRBJ2-7,TRBD2,TGTGCCAGCAGTCCGGTGGAGCGGGGCTCCTACGAGCAGTACTTC,CASSPVERGSYEQYF
once,TRBV6-5,TRBJ2-7,-,TGTGCCAGCAGTTACTTTAGGACCATAAACCCCCACGAGCAGTACTTC,CASSYFRTINPHEQYF